The clone carrying this TCR beta chain was detected ten times or more. This record comes from a study of CD8 T cells in ankylosing spondylitis. TCRdb analysed the 5' RACE reads with MiXCR anew, one entry per CDR3 protein. Here the sample spans around 130,000 distinct CDR3 sequences, about 6.5% being singletons. The CDR3 runs 13 residues. V dropped 7 bases and J dropped 0 bases, with 10 bases sitting between them. Germline V lookup: CDR1 MNHEY, CDR2 SMNVEV (reference sequence). The V and J genes are TRBV27 and TRBJ2-7, with unresolved D. The source material was blood, either unsorted or a sorted T cell fraction (not recorded which). This TCR derives from a male donor with ankylosing spondylitis or in good health (not recorded which). The chain's CDR3 is CASTHDSSYEQYF. DNA of the CDR3: TGTGCCAGCACCCACGATAGCTCCTACGAGCAGTACTTC.